This T cell receptor beta chain comes out of a study of T cells after yellow fever vaccination. On the study more broadly: The fractions with low cell numbers were processed using SMART-Seq v4 Ultra Low Input.

The authors made TCR cDNA by 5'RACE template switching, adding a universal primer site and UMIs. Each CDR3 protein is one row after TCRdb ran MiXCR on the 5' RACE reads. The table lists about 12,000 distinct CDR3 sequences, around 5.8% of them singletons. This clonotype was detected ten times or more. The germline V and J ends were trimmed by 6 bases and 6 bases, with 14 bases remaining between them. This CDR3 contains 13 residues. CDR1 is MDHEN, CDR2 SYDVKM, per germline. Source: PBMCs, either bulk or a sorted T-cell subset (CD4+, CD8+, memory, or dextramer-sorted; not recorded which), taken on the day of the yellow fever booster vaccination. This TCR was recovered from a young man who received the YFV17D yellow fever vaccine. The rearrangement joins TRBV28 to TRBJ2-5; possibly TRBD1 for D (7 bases). CDR3 residues: CASRISGGKTQYF. In nucleotides, the CDR3 is TGTGCCAGCAGGATCTCAGGGGGGAAGACCCAGTACTTC.